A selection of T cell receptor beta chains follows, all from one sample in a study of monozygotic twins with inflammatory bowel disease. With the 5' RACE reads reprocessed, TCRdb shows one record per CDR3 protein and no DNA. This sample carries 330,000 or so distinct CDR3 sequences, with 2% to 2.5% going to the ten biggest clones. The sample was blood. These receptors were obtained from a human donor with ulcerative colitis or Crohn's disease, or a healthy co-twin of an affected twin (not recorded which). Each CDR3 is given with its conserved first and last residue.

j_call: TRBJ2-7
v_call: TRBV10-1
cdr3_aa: CASSDGTATGEDEQYF

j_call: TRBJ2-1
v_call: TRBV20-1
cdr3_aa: CSAGRDFPVSYNEQFF

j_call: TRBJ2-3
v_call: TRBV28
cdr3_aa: CASSLSGSGKDTQYF

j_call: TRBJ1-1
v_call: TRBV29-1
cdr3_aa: CSVDRGSPEAFF

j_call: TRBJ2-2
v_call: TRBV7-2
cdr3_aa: CASSLVALRPTGELFF

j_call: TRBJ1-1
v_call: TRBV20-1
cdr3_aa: CSARPGGGDTEAFF

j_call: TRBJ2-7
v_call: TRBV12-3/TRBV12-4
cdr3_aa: CASREADYEQYF

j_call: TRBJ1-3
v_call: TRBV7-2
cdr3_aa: CASSPRGTGPYDF

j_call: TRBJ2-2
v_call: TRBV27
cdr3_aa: CASSDRGVGELFF

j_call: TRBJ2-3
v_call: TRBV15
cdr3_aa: CATREAPGPLLDTQYF

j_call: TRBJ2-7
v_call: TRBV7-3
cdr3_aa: CASSLYNGPNYEQYF

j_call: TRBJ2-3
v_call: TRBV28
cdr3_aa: CASSRRQGRTDTQYF

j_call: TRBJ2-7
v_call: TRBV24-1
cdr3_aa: CATSLTGGMSEQYF

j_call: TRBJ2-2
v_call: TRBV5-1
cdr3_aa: CASSLSGGNTGELFF

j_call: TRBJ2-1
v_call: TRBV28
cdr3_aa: CASSFQDRGNEQFF

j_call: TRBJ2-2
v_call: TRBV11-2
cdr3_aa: CASSLVFFGGRALAGELFF

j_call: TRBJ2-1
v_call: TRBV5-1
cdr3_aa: CASSYDTGSYNEQFF

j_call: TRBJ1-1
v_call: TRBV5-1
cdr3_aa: CASSPPGQGAFF

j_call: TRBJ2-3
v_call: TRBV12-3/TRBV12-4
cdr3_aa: CASRRGIGQDTQYF

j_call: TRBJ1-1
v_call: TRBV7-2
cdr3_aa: CASSLVRAQNTEAFF

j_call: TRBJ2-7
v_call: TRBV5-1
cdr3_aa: CASSFAGQNYEQYF

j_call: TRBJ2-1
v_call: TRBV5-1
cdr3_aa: CASKFYGENEQFF

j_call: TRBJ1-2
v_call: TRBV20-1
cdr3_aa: CSARDDQGVYGYTF

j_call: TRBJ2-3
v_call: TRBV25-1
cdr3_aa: CASSEWALWGQYF

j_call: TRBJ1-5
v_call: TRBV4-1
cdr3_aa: CASSQVIQGRTHF

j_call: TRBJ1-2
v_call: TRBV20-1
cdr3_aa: CSAYTAYGYTF

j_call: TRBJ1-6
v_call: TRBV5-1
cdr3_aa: CASSSTGSDSPLHF

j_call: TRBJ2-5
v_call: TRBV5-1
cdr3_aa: CASSPVRGLVETQYF

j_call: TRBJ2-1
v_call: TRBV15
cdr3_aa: CATSRDVDGHNEQFF

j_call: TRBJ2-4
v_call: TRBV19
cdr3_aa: CASSARGAGTRDSAKNIQYF

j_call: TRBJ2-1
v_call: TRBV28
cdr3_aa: CASSLARDQEFF

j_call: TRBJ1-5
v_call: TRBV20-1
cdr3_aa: CSADTGRNQPQHF

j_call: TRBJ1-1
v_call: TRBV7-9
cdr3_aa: CASSDRLGTEAFF

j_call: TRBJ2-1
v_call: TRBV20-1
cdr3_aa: CSARLLAGVDNEQFF

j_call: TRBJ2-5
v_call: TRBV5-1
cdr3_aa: CASSPEYQETQYF

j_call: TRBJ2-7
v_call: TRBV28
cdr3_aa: CASTPGQGAYEQYF

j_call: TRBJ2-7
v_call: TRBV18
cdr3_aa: CASSPIPNYEQYF

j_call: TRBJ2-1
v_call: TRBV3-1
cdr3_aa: CASSQERQPYNEQFF

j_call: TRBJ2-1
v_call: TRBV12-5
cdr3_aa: CASGVTTEKYNEQFF

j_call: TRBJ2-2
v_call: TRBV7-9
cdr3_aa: CASSARNIDTGELFF

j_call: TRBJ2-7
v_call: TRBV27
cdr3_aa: CASSLWDPYEQYF

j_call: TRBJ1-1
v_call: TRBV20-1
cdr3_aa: CSASPANTEAFF

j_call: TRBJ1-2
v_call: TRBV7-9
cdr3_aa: CASGLMQGIEGYTF

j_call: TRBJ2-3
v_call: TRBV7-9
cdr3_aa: CASSLSRQGDTQYF

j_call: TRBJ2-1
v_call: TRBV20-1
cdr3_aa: CSARATALGEQFF

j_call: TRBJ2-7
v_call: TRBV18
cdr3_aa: CASSPPKVYEQYF

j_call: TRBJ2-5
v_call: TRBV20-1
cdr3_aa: CSARGGGRRGAWSPETQYF

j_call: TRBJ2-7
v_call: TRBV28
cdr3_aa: CASNRQGYSYEQYF

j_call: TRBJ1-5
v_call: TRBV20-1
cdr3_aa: CSAFRGNSNQPQHF

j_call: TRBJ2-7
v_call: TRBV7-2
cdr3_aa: CASSFESGRKSYEQYF

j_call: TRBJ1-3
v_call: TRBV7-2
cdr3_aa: CASSLDGGAVGNTIYF

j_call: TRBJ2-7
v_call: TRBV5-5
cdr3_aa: CASSFGREGTYEQYF